The 15 T cell receptor beta chains presented below share a single source sample, sequenced in a study of blood T cell repertoires in COVID-19. The assay was immunoSEQ multiplex PCR, and TCRdb's table has in-frame clones only and misses some. Counted here are some 400,000 clones, around 90% occurring once; the ten biggest clones make up about 7%. The sample was peripheral blood. These receptors all come from a man aged 18-30 years with active or convalescent COVID-19.

The chain couples TRBV28 to TRBJ1-1, with a possible D match to TRBD1 (5 bases). The CDR3 is 15 amino acids. Germline V gives CDR1 MDHEN, CDR2 SYDVKM. V was cut by 6 bases and J by 4 bases, with 18 bases left in between. Here the CDR3 reads CASRSAGITSTEAFF. The CDR3 region has the DNA TGTGCCAGCAGATCCGCAGGGATTACGAGCACTGAAGCTTTCTTT.

This clone was seen a single time. The chain joins TRBV4-1 to TRBJ1-5; D is undetermined. The germline CDR1 and CDR2 sequences are MGHRA and YSYEKL. Trimming removed 0 bases from V and 6 bases from J, with 12 bases in between. This CDR3 contains 15 residues. The CDR3 DNA is TGCGCCAGCAGCCAAGACCACGACATGGCTCAGCCCCAGCATTTT. It is translated as CASSQDHDMAQPQHF.

The chain has TRBV19 and TRBJ2-6; D might be TRBD1 (6 bases). V was trimmed by 5 bases and J by 4 bases, leaving 18 bases between them. Germline V gives CDR1 LNHDA, CDR2 SQIVND (reference sequence). The CDR3 totals 17 residues. The CDR3 bases are TGTGCCAGTAGTCTGGAGAGAAACAGGGCCGGGGCCAACGTCCTGACTTTC. Its translation is CASSLERNRAGANVLTF.

This sequence joins TRBV29-1 and TRBJ2-3, with a possible D match to TRBD2 (5 bases). Trimming pared 5 bases from V and 0 bases from J, leaving 15 bases between. CDR1 is SQVTM and CDR2 is ANQGSEA in the germline V gene. The CDR3 sequence is 15 residues long. The chain's CDR3 is CSVHGITTSTDTQYF. As DNA, the CDR3 is TGCAGCGTTCACGGGATTACGACTAGCACAGATACGCAGTATTTT.

This clone was seen once. This chain links TRBV14 with TRBJ2-2; 7 bases agree with TRBD2. Losses at the gene ends were 3 bases for V and 6 bases for J; bases not matched to a gene: 7. Per germline, CDR1 SGHDN and CDR2 FVKESK. The length of the CDR3 is 15 residues. The CDR3 bases are TGTGCCAGCAGCCACAGCGGGGCCCGGGCCGGGGAGCTGTTTTTT. Its protein is CASSHSGARAGELFF.

V usage is TRBV18 and J usage is TRBJ1-1, with D unclear. This CDR3 contains 13 residues. The germline V gene encodes CDR1 KGHSH and CDR2 LQKENI. Trimming stripped 1 base from V and 0 bases from J, with 3 bases between. The CDR3 spells CASSPLVNTEAFF. The CDR3 region has the DNA TGTGCCAGCTCACCACTAGTGAACACTGAAGCTTTCTTT.

The V and J genes are TRBV7-9 and TRBJ2-7; 7 positions match TRBD1. The V gene's germline CDR1 is SEHNR and CDR2 FQNEAQ (reference sequence). V was clipped by 5 bases and J by 7 bases; unmatched bases: 5. The CDR3 sequence is 12 residues long. Here the CDR3 reads CASSTQGREQYF. CDR3 bases: TGTGCCAGCAGCACACAGGGGCGGGAGCAGTACTTC.

The V call is TRBV9, the J call TRBJ2-5; D is unresolved. This CDR3 has 13 residues. Trimming cost V 2 bases and J 3 bases, with 8 bases left between them. CDR1 SGDLS and CDR2 YYNGEE come from the germline V gene. The CDR3 DNA reads TGTGCCAGCAGCGTCCGCGGAGAAGAGACCCAGTACTTC. This sequence encodes CASSVRGEETQYF.

The gene calls are TRBV4-2 and TRBJ1-1; maybe TRBD1 (6 bases). CDR1 and CDR2 (germline): LGHNA, YNFKEQ. The ends were cut back, 1 base at V and 0 bases at J, with 6 bases in the middle. The length of the CDR3 is 14 residues. The DNA for the CDR3 is TGTGCCAGCAGCCAAGGGACAGTGAACACTGAAGCTTTCTTT. Encoded protein: CASSQGTVNTEAFF.

The chain is built from TRBV6-5 and TRBJ2-1; weak D call: TRBD2 (6 bases). V lost 5 bases to trimming and J lost 1 base, with 9 bases between them. CDR1 and CDR2 from the germline V gene are MNHEY and SVGAGI. This CDR3 comprises 14 residues. CDR3: CASSIRGSYNEQFF. For the CDR3, the DNA is TGTGCCAGCAGTATACGGGGGTCCTACAATGAGCAGTTCTTC.

This clone was picked up one time. This chain connects TRBV19 to TRBJ1-6; TRBD1 is a possible D gene (6 bases). The CDR3 extends over 13 amino acids. Germline CDR1 reads LNHDA; CDR2 reads SQIVND (reference sequence). V shed 4 bases and J shed 8 bases, with 9 bases lying between them. CDR3 in amino acids: CASSNREYSPLHF. CDR3 nucleotide sequence: TGTGCCAGTAGTAACAGGGAGTATTCACCCCTCCACTTT.

This clone was observed a single time. The chain links TRBV7-3 to TRBJ1-1; no clear D gene. The CDR3 totals 15 residues. V was shortened by 1 base and J by 0 bases, with 9 bases between the two germline ends. The germline V gene has CDR1 SGHTA and CDR2 FQGTGA. CDR3 DNA: TGTGCCAGCAGCTTAATGGCGGGATTGAACACTGAAGCTTTCTTT. Amino acids: CASSLMAGLNTEAFF. The full variable domain, its missing parts supplied by reference TRBV7-3 and TRBJ1-1, is GAGVSQTPSNKVTEKGKYVELRCDPISGHTALYWYRQSLGQGPEFLIYFQGTGAADDSGLPNDRFFAVRPEGSVSTLKIQRTERGDSAVYLCASSLMAGLNTEAFFGQGTRLTVV.

This clone was picked up one time. DNA of the CDR3: TGTGCCAGCAGCTTTGGACAGAAAAACACTGAAGCTTTCTTT. Its protein product is CASSFGQKNTEAFF. This chain uses TRBV7-9 with TRBJ1-1, with D perhaps TRBD1 (6 bases). V lost 3 bases and J 2 bases, leaving 10 bases between the germline ends. The CDR3 length is 14 residues. Germline V gene sequence: CDR1 SEHNR, CDR2 FQNEAQ (reference sequence).

In this sample, this clone turned up many times. J is TRBJ1-1 and V is TRBV3-1 (or the pseudogene TRBV3-2); maybe TRBD1 (5 bases). CDR1 LGHDT and CDR2 YNNKEL come from the germline V gene (reference sequence). V lost 5 bases to trimming and J lost 10 bases, with 17 bases between them. The CDR3 extends over 13 amino acids. The CDR3 spells CASSIRGTPGAFF. CDR3 DNA: TGTGCCAGCAGCATCCGGGGGACCCCGGGAGCTTTCTTT.

Written as DNA, the CDR3 is TGTGCCAGCAGCTCCATCTACGAGCAGTACTTC. This sequence encodes CASSSIYEQYF. The chain uses TRBV11-2 and TRBJ2-7; D gene uncertain. Trimming removed 4 bases from V and 3 bases from J, with 4 bases in between. This CDR3 is built from 11 residues. CDR1 and CDR2 (germline): SGHAT, FQNNGV.